This T cell receptor (beta chain) came from a study of breast tumors, draining lymph nodes, adjacent tissues. Axillary draining lymph nodes of breast cancer patients supplied the node samples. The germline CDR1 and CDR2 sequences are SNHLY and FYNNEI. This CDR3 has 13 residues. Using its own MiXCR run on the multiplex PCR reads, TCRdb lists one record per CDR3 protein. The sample lists roughly 220,000 distinct CDR3 sequences, around 35% seen once, with over 3.5% in the top ten. Regarding this clonotype: Because the CDR3 is missing its conserved closing phenylalanine or tryptophan, this is likely a read error.

Sample: axillary lymph node tissue. This chain joins TRBV2 and TRBJ1-2, with 7 bases that match TRBD1. The receptor comes from a female donor with breast cancer. Some clones in this sample may be carry-over from other donors' samples. The CDR3 reads CVSSERGGQGYTL. CDR3 coding DNA: TGTGTCAGCAGTGAAAGAGGGGGCCAGGGCTACACCCTC.